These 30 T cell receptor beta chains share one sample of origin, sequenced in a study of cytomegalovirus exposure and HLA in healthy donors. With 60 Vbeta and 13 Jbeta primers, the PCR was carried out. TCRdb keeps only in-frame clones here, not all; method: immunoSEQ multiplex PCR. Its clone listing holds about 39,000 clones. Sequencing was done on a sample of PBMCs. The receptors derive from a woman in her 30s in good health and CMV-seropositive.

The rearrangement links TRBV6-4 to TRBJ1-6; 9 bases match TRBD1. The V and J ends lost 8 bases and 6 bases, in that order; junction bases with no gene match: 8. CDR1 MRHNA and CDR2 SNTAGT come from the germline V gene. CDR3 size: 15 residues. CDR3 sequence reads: CASQTPGQGNSPLHF. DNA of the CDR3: TGTGCCAGCCAGACCCCGGGACAGGGTAATTCACCCCTCCACTTT.

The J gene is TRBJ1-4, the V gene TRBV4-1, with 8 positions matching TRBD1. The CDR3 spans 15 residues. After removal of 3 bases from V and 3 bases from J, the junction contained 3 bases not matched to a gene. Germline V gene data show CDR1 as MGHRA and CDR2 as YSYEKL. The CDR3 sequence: CASSQTGAPNEKLFF. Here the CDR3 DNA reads TGCGCCAGCAGCCAGACAGGGGCGCCTAATGAAAAACTGTTTTTT.

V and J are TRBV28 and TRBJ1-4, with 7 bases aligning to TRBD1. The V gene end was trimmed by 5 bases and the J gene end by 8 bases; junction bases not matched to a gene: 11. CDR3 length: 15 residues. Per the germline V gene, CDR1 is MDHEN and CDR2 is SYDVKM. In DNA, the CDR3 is TGTGCCAGCAGTGACGGGGCAGGGGGAGGAGAAAAACTGTTTTTT. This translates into CASSDGAGGGEKLFF.

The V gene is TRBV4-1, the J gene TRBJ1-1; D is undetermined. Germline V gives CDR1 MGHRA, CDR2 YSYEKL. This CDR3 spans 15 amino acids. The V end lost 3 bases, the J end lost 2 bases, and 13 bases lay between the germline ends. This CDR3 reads CASSQHKQSNTEAFF. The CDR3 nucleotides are TGCGCCAGCAGCCAGCACAAACAGAGTAACACTGAAGCTTTCTTT.

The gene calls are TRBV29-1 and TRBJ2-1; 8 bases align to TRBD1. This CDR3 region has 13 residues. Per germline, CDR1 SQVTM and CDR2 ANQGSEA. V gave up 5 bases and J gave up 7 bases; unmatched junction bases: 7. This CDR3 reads CSVWDRTLNEQFF. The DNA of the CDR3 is TGCAGCGTTTGGGACAGGACCCTAAATGAGCAGTTCTTC.

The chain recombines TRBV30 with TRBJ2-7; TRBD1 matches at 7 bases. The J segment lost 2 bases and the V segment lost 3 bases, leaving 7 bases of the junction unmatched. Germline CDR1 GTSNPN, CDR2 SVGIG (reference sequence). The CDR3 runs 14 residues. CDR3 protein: CAWRLQGVPYEQYF. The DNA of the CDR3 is TGTGCCTGGAGGCTGCAGGGGGTCCCCTACGAGCAGTACTTC. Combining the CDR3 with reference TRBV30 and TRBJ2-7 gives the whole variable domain SQTIHQWPATLVQPVGSPLSLECTVEGTSNPNLYWYRQAAGRGLQLLFYSVGIGQISSEVPQNLSASRPQDRQFILSSKKLLLSDSGFYLCAWRLQGVPYEQYFGPGTRLTVT.

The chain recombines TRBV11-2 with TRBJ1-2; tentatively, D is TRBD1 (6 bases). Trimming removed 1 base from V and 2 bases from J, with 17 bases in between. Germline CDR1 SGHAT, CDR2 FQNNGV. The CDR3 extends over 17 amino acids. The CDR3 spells CASSLGGQGRLNYGYTF. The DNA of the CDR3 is TGTGCCAGCAGCTTAGGGGGGCAGGGCAGGTTAAACTATGGCTACACCTTC.

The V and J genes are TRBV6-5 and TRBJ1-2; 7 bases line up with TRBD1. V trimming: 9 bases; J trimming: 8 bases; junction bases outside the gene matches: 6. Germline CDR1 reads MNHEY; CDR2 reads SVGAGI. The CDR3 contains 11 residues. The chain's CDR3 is CARKQGEGYTF. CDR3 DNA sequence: TGTGCCAGGAAGCAGGGGGAAGGCTACACCTTC.

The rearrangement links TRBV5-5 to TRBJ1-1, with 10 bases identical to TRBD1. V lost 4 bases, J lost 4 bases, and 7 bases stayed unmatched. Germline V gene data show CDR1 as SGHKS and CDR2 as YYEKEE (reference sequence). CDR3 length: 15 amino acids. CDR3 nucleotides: TGTGCCAGCAGCCCCGGGACAGGGGCGGGCACTGAAGCTTTCTTT. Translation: CASSPGTGAGTEAFF.

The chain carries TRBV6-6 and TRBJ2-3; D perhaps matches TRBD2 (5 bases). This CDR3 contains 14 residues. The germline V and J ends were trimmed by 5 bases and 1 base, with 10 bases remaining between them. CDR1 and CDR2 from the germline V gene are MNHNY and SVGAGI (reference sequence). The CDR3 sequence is CASSHGVGTDTQYF. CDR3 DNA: TGTGCCAGCAGTCACGGGGTGGGCACAGATACGCAGTATTTT.

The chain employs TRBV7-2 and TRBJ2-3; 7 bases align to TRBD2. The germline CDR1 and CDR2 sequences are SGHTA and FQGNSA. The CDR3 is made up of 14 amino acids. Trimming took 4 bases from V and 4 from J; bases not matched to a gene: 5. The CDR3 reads CASSSWTSSDTQYF. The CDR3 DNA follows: TGTGCCAGCAGCTCCTGGACTAGTTCAGATACGCAGTATTTT.

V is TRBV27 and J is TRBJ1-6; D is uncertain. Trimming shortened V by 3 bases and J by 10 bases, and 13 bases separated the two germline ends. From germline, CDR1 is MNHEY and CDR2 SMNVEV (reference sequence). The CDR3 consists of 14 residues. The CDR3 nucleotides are TGTGCCAGCAGTTTCGTCAACGCAGGATCACCCCTCCACTTT. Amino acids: CASSFVNAGSPLHF.

CDR3 DNA: TGCGCCAGCAGTGAGCGACGGGCCGCGACGCGCCGGGGTTCACCCCTCCACTTT. This translates into CASSERRAATRRGSPLHF. This chain joins TRBV10-1 and TRBJ1-6; D is unclear. Germline V lookup: CDR1 WNHNN, CDR2 SYGVQD (reference sequence). The ends were cut back, 2 bases at V and 9 bases at J, with 23 bases in the middle. CDR3 length: 18 amino acids.

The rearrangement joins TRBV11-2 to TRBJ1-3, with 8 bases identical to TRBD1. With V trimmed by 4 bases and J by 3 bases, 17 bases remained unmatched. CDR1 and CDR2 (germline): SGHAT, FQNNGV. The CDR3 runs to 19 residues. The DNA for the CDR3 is TGTGCCAGCAGCTCCCCTAGATCCCCCCCGACAGGGGTTGGAAACACCATATATTTT. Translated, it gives CASSSPRSPPTGVGNTIYF.

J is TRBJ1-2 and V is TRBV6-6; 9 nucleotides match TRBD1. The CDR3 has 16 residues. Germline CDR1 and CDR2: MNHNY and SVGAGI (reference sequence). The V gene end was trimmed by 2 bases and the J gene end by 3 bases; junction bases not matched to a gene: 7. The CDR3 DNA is TGTGCCAGCAGTTACCAAGCGACAGGGGGATACTATGGCTACACCTTC. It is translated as CASSYQATGGYYGYTF.

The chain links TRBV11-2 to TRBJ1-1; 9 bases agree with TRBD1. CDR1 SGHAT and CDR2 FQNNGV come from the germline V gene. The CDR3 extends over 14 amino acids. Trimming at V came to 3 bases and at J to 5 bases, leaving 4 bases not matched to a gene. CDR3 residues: CASSLDRGRTEAFF. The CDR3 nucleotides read TGTGCCAGCAGCTTGGACAGGGGACGAACTGAAGCTTTCTTT.

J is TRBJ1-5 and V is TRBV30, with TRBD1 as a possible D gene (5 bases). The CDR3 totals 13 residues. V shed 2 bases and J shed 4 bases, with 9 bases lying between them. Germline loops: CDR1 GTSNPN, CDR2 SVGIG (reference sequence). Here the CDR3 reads CAWSSRQNQPQHF. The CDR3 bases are TGTGCCTGGAGTTCCCGACAGAATCAGCCCCAGCATTTT.

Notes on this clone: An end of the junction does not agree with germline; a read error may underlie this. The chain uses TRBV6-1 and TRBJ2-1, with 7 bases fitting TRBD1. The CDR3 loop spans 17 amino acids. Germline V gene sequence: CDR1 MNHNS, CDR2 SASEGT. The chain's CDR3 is CASSELATGPSDNEQFF. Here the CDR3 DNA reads TGTGCCAGCAGTGAATTGGCGACAGGGCCCTCCGACAATGAGCAGTTCTTC.

CDR3 in amino acids: CALGGRQSNQPQHF. The DNA for the CDR3 is TGTGCTTTGGGGGGGAGGCAAAGCAATCAGCCCCAGCATTTT. This chain uses TRBV19 with TRBJ1-5; perhaps TRBD1 as D (5 bases). CDR1 is LNHDA, CDR2 SQIVND, per germline (reference sequence). The length of the CDR3 is 14 residues. Based on the CDR3 plus reference TRBV19 and TRBJ1-5, the full variable domain is DGGITQSPKYLFRKEGQNVTLSCEQNLNHDAMYWYRQDPGQGLRLIYYSQIVNDFQKGDIAEGYSVSREKKESFPLTVTSAQKNPTAFYLCALGGRQSNQPQHFGDGTRLSIL.

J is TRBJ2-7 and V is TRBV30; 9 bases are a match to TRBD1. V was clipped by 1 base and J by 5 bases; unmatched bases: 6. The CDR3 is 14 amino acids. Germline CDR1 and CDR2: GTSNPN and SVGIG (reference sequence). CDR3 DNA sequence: TGTGCCTGGAGTGGAAAGGACAGGGGTCACGAGCAGTACTTC. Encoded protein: CAWSGKDRGHEQYF. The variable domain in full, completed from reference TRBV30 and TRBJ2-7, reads SQTIHQWPATLVQPVGSPLSLECTVEGTSNPNLYWYRQAAGRGLQLLFYSVGIGQISSEVPQNLSASRPQDRQFILSSKKLLLSDSGFYLCAWSGKDRGHEQYFGPGTRLTVT.

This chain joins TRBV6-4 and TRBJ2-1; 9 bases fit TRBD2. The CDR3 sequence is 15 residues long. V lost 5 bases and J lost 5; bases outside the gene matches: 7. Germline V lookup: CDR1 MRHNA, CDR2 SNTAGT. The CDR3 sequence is CASSPASGVDNEQFF. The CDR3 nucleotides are TGTGCCAGCAGTCCGGCTAGCGGGGTTGACAATGAGCAGTTCTTC.

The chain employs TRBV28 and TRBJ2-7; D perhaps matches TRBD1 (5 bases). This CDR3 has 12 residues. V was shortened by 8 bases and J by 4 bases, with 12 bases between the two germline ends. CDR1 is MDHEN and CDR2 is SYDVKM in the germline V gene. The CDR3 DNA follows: TGTGCCAGCTGCCGCAAGGGGTACGAGCAGTACTTC. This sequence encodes CASCRKGYEQYF.

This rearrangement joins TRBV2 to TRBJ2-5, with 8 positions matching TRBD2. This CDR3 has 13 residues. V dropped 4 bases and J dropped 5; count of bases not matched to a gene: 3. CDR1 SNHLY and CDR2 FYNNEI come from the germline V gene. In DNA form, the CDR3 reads TGTGCCAGCAGTGCCGGGGGGGGTGAGACCCAGTACTTC. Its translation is CASSAGGGETQYF.

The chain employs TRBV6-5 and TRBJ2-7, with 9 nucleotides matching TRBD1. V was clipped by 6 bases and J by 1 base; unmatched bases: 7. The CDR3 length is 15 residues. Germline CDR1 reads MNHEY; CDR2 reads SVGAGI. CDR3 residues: CASRDRGSVSYEQYF. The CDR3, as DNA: TGTGCCAGCAGGGACAGGGGATCCGTATCCTACGAGCAGTACTTC.

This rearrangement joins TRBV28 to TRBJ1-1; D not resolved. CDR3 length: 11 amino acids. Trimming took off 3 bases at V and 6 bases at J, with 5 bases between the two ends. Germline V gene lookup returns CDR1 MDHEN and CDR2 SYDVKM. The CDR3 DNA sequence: TGTGCCAGCAGTTTCTTATCTGAAGCTTTCTTT. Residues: CASSFLSEAFF.

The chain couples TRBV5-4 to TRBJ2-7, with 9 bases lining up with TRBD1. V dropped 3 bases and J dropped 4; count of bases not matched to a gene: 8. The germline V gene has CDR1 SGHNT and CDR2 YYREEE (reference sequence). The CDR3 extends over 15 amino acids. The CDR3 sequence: CASSSQGALFYEQYF. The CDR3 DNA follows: TGTGCCAGCAGCTCACAGGGGGCCCTTTTTTACGAGCAGTACTTC.

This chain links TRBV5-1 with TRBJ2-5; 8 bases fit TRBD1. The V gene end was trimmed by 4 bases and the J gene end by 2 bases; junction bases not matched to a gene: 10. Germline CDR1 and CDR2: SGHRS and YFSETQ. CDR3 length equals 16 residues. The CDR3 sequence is CASSLLPGQEQETQYF. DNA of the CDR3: TGCGCCAGCAGCCTACTCCCGGGACAGGAGCAAGAGACCCAGTACTTC. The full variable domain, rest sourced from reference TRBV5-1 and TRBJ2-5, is KAGVTQTPRYLIKTRGQQVTLSCSPISGHRSVSWYQQTPGQGLQFLFEYFSETQRNKGNFPGRFSGRQFSNSRSEMNVSTLELGDSALYLCASSLLPGQEQETQYFGPGTRLLVL.

The CDR3 loop is CASSLAGGGDTEAFF. CDR3 sequence (DNA): TGTGCCAGCAGCTTGGCCGGGGGGGGTGACACTGAAGCTTTCTTT. The chain joins TRBV5-4 to TRBJ1-1; weak D call: TRBD1 (5 bases). The V gene's germline CDR1 is SGHNT and CDR2 YYREEE (reference sequence). The CDR3 is made up of 15 amino acids. The V and J ends lost 0 bases and 3 bases respectively, with 12 bases between them.

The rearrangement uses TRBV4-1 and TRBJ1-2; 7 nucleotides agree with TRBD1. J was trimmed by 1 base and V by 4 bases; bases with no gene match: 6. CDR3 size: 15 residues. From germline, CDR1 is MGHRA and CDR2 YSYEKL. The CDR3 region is CASSPGTAVNYGYTF. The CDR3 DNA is TGCGCCAGCAGCCCCGGGACAGCAGTTAACTATGGCTACACCTTC.

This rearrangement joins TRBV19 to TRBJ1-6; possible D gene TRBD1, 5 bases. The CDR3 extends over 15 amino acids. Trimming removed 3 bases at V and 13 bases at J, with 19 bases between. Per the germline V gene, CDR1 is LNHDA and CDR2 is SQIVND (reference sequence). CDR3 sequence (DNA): TGTGCCAGTAGTATTAGCGGGACGGCCCAATCCCCCCTCCACTTT. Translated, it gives CASSISGTAQSPLHF.